These T cell receptor beta chains were read from a single sample in a study of cytomegalovirus exposure and HLA in healthy donors. Data came from immunoSEQ multiplex PCR; TCRdb stores just in-frame clones and leaves some out. The profile shows approximately 150,000 clones, roughly four fifths of them singletons. Input material: PBMCs. Every receptor here comes from a man younger than 30 in good health and CMV-seropositive. Both conserved end residues are trimmed from each CDR3. The order of the fields is J gene, V gene, CDR3 protein.

TRBJ2-1 | TRBV30 | AWTGNYNEQF
TRBJ1-2 | TRBV4-1 | ASSQDMPGLGYT
- | TRBV7-8 | ASSLARGSEGYEQY
TRBJ2-7 | TRBV9 | ASSVLAGTPNEQY
TRBJ2-5 | TRBV7-3 | ASSLSSRGPGETQY
TRBJ1-1 | TRBV5-1 | ASSSGTANTEAF
TRBJ2-5 | TRBV7-9 | ASSLVLNQETQY
TRBJ2-1 | TRBV5-1 | ASSQGGDYNEQF
TRBJ2-3 | TRBV19 | ASSISVAGYDTQY
TRBJ2-7 | TRBV6-6 | ASSYDGSDYEQY
TRBJ2-5 | TRBV6-1 | ASILQGALETQY
TRBJ2-1 | TRBV7-9 | ASSLTGGDYNEQF
TRBJ2-7 | TRBV1 | TSSQLSRTSGSAVYSYEQY
TRBJ1-2 | TRBV28 | ASSLLKGQGNGYT
TRBJ1-1 | TRBV28 | ASSPYAGSSSTEAF
TRBJ1-1 | TRBV5-4 | ASSFWGPSGGNTEAF
TRBJ2-1 | TRBV7-6 | ASSSFSGRNYNEQF
TRBJ1-2 | TRBV28 | ASSLRDRVGINYGYT
TRBJ1-1 | TRBV2 | ASSEARSNTEAF
TRBJ1-1 | TRBV5-4 | ASSLSFDRPNTEAF
TRBJ2-1 | TRBV28 | ASSLRAGGNPVYNEQF
TRBJ2-7 | TRBV29-1 | SVGDSYEQY
TRBJ2-6 | TRBV19 | ASSIETSASGANVLT
TRBJ2-3 | TRBV5-1 | ASSLGLAGASSTDTQY
TRBJ1-5 | TRBV5-8 | ASSHWTGPHQPQH
TRBJ1-1 | TRBV6-1 | ASSRRTGSNTEAF
TRBJ2-7 | TRBV5-4 | ASSLFGTGGLNEQY
TRBJ1-1 | TRBV28 | ASSVGQANTEAF
TRBJ2-1 | TRBV18 | ASSPESRLSYNEQF
TRBJ1-2 | TRBV18 | ASSPPGTDRYYGYT
TRBJ2-7 | TRBV6-5 | ASSYSPGELSYEQY
TRBJ2-7 | TRBV18 | ASSPGAVFSYEQY
TRBJ2-5 | TRBV11-3 | ASTIRTSGGQETQY
TRBJ1-1 | TRBV29-1 | SVWEGGTEAF
TRBJ1-1 | TRBV19 | ASSSRRAPMNTEAF
TRBJ2-5 | TRBV5-1 | ASRQGKETQY
TRBJ1-1 | TRBV6-5 | ASSYEGQGRTEAF
TRBJ1-5 | TRBV4-1 | ASSQGDSSNQPQH
TRBJ2-7 | TRBV6-5 | ASSHGRTEIYEQY
TRBJ2-6 | TRBV5-1 | ASSLDRGSRINSGANVLT
TRBJ1-2 | TRBV5-4 | ASSLGDSSSYT
TRBJ2-5 | TRBV4-1 | ASSQTREHQETQY
TRBJ1-1 | TRBV7-9 | ASSLARAMNTEAF
TRBJ2-3 | TRBV27 | ASRLAGMGDTQY
TRBJ2-7 | TRBV6-5 | ASSSRDGFKQY